The 6 T cell receptor beta chains listed next were all sequenced from one sample in a study of CD8 T cells in Susac syndrome. cDNA came from about 0.5 to 1 ug RNA primed by random hexamers. A single record per CDR3 protein comes from TCRdb applying MiXCR to the immunoSEQ multiplex PCR reads. This table has tens of thousands of distinct CDR3 sequences, about 95% appearing once. Source material: CD4+ T cells from PBMCs. The receptors come from a human donor with Susac syndrome.

The chain couples TRBV6-2 or TRBV6-3 to TRBJ1-1, with a tentative D call TRBD1 (6 bases). Germline V CDR1 and CDR2: MNHEY, SVGEGT. With 6 bases removed from V and 4 bases from J, the gap between germline ends came to 12 bases. The CDR3 covers 13 residues. CDR3: CASRTPGVTEAFF. The CDR3 DNA is TGTGCCAGCAGGACTCCAGGGGTCACTGAAGCTTTCTTT.

The V gene is TRBV7-6, the J gene TRBJ2-5; D is uncertain. Germline values: CDR1 SGHVS, CDR2 FNYEAQ. The CDR3 runs to 16 residues. V was trimmed by 0 bases and J by 0 bases, leaving 11 bases between them. This chain's CDR3 is CASSLASGGYQETQYF. CDR3 coding DNA: TGTGCCAGCAGCTTAGCGTCTGGCGGATACCAAGAGACCCAGTACTTC.

The chain is built from TRBV5-4 and TRBJ1-2; perhaps TRBD1 as D (6 bases). CDR1 SGHNT and CDR2 YYREEE come from the germline V gene (reference sequence). V dropped 5 bases and J dropped 7 bases, with 21 bases sitting between them. The CDR3 contains 15 residues. The CDR3 here is CASRGRDTSFGGYTF. CDR3 DNA sequence: TGTGCCAGCAGGGGCCGGGACACCTCGTTTGGTGGCTACACCTTC.

V gene TRBV2 combines with J gene TRBJ1-2, with a weak D call TRBD1 (6 bases). The germline gives CDR1 SNHLY, CDR2 FYNNEI. This CDR3 is 14 amino acids long. Trimming took off 8 bases at V and 8 bases at J, with 21 bases between the two ends. CDR3: CASRGGRGLGGYTF. The CDR3 nucleotides read TGTGCCAGCCGAGGGGGTCGGGGGCTGGGAGGCTACACCTTC.

The CDR3 region is CASSPRTGLNTEAFF. In nucleotides, the CDR3 is TGTGCCAGCAGCCCGAGGACAGGTCTGAACACTGAAGCTTTCTTT. The chain joins TRBV3-1 to TRBJ1-1; the match to TRBD1 covers 7 bases. Germline V CDR1 and CDR2: LGHDT, YNNKEL (reference sequence). The CDR3 has 15 residues. J lost 0 bases, V lost 4 bases, and 5 bases had no gene match. Full variable domain (outside the CDR3, taken from reference TRBV3-1 and TRBJ1-1): DTAVSQTPKYLVTQMGNDKSIKCEQNLGHDTMYWYKQDSKKFLKIMFSYNNKELIINETVPNRFSPKSPDKAHLNLHINSLELGDSAVYFCASSPRTGLNTEAFFGQGTRLTVV.

This clonotype was found once. V usage is TRBV20-1 and J usage is TRBJ2-1, with TRBD2 matching 12 bases. Unmatched junction bases numbered 4, after V lost 5 bases and J lost 2 bases. Germline assignment: CDR1 DFQATT and CDR2 SNEGSKA (reference sequence). This CDR3 comprises 15 residues. The DNA for the CDR3 is TGCAGTGCTCCTACTAGCGGGGGGCCCTACAATGAGCAGTTCTTC. This gives the protein CSAPTSGGPYNEQFF.